Listed below are T cell receptor beta chains from one sample, sequenced in a study of blood T cell repertoires in COVID-19. Sequencing was performed with immunoSEQ multiplex PCR; in TCRdb, only in-frame clones are kept and a portion is missing. The data contain a few hundred thousand clones, around 88% of them singletons. What was sequenced was PBMCs or T cells enriched from blood (not recorded which). The receptors stem from a woman in her forties or fifties with acute COVID-19. CDR3s include the opening cysteine and the closing phenylalanine or tryptophan. The D gene is left open where the match is weak. A row's size may be missing; if present it is once, few, many or a size class.

>-|TRBJ1-1|15|TRBV7-9|TRBD1
TGTGCCAGCAGCCCCCGGGGGACAGGGGACACTGAAGCTTTCTTT
CASSPRGTGDTEAFF
>-|TRBJ1-1|13|TRBV28|-
TGTGCCAGCAGTCCCGGACAGACTACTGAAGCTTTCTTT
CASSPGQTTEAFF
>-|TRBJ2-3|15|TRBV7-6|-
TGTGCCAGCAGCTTAGGGCGTGGGCCCGGGAATACGCAGTATTTT
CASSLGRGPGNTQYF
>-|TRBJ2-3|16|TRBV11-2|TRBD1
TGTGCCAGCAGCCGACGCCAGACAGGGAATGCAGATACGCAGTATTTT
CASSRRQTGNADTQYF
>-|TRBJ2-3|16|TRBV19|TRBD2
TGTGCCAGTAGTGCCGGACTAGCGGGAATCACAGATACGCAGTATTTT
CASSAGLAGITDTQYF
>-|TRBJ1-4|14|TRBV5-6|-
TGTGCCAGCAGCTTGGAAGGGGTAGGGGAAAAACTGTTTTTT
CASSLEGVGEKLFF
>-|TRBJ2-7|13|TRBV4-2|-
TGTGCCAGCAGCCAAGGGGCTGCGCGGGGTGAGTACTTC
CASSQGAARGEYF
>-|TRBJ1-2|12|TRBV6-5|-
TGTGCCAGCAGTCGGGACAAATATGGCTACACCTTC
CASSRDKYGYTF
>-|TRBJ2-1|15|TRBV28|-
TGTGCCAGCAGCCCAACAGGGTTCTATAGGAAAGGGCAGTTCTTC
CASSPTGFYRKGQFF
>once|TRBJ1-5|15|TRBV19|TRBD1
TGTGCCAGTAGTATGGACAGGGCTCGAAATCAGCCCCAGCATTTT
CASSMDRARNQPQHF
>-|TRBJ1-5|16|TRBV3-1/TRBV3-2|-
TGTGCCAGCAGCCCGCACCGACAGGAGAAAAATCAGCCCCAGCATTTT
CASSPHRQEKNQPQHF
>-|TRBJ1-1|13|TRBV11-3|-
TGTGCCAGCAGCTTAGCATTGGGGCGCGAAGCTTTCTTT
CASSLALGREAFF
>-|TRBJ1-2|15|TRBV5-4|TRBD1
TGTGCCAGCAGCTCCCGGGACAGGGGGCGAGAAGGCTACACCTTC
CASSSRDRGREGYTF
>-|TRBJ2-7|14|TRBV13|TRBD2
TGTGCCAGCAGCTCTAGCGGGAGTTCCTACGAGCAGTACTTC
CASSSSGSSYEQYF
>-|TRBJ2-3|16|TRBV4-1|TRBD2
TGCGCCAGCAGCCAATCCCCTAGCGGGAGTACAGATACGCAGTATTTT
CASSQSPSGSTDTQYF
>-|TRBJ2-3|13|TRBV18|-
TGTGCCAGCCTACAGGGTTTTACAGATACGCAGTATTTT
CASLQGFTDTQYF
>-|TRBJ1-6|14|TRBV6-2/TRBV6-3|-
TGTGCCAGCAGTCGTCTCAGGGAAAGCTCACCCCTCCACTTT
CASSRLRESSPLHF
>-|TRBJ2-7|15|TRBV2|TRBD1
TGTGCCAGCATGGAATGGGACAGTGGCTCCTACGAGCAGTACTTC
CASMEWDSGSYEQYF
>few|TRBJ2-2|14|TRBV7-3|-
TGTGCCAGCAGCTTGGCACCCAACACCGGGGAGCTGTTTTTT
CASSLAPNTGELFF
>-|TRBJ2-5|14|TRBV5-6|-
TGTGCCAGCAGCTTGGAGCCAGGGGGGGAGACCCAGTACTTC
CASSLEPGGETQYF
>-|TRBJ2-5|17|TRBV28|-
TGTGCCAGCAGTTTAAGCGAGTGGAGCGGTCCCCAAGAGACCCAGTACTTC
CASSLSEWSGPQETQYF
>few|TRBJ1-1|11|TRBV19|-
TGTGCCAGTAGTATAGTAGGAGGAGCTTTCTTT
CASSIVGGAFF
>-|TRBJ1-4|16|TRBV28|-
TGTGCCAGCAGTTTATGGTACGAGGGAACTAATGAAAAACTGTTTTTT
CASSLWYEGTNEKLFF
>-|TRBJ2-2|17|TRBV7-2|TRBD1
TGTGCCAGCAGCTCATGGGACAGGTTCGCGAACACCGGGGAGCTGTTTTTT
CASSSWDRFANTGELFF
>once|TRBJ1-2|14|TRBV28|-
TGTGCCAGCAGTTTTTCAGGGAAAGGCTATGGCTACACCTTC
CASSFSGKGYGYTF
>-|TRBJ1-1|17|TRBV27|TRBD1
TGTGCCAGCAGTGCCTTCCCCGGACAGGGGGTGAACACTGAAGCTTTCTTT
CASSAFPGQGVNTEAFF
>-|TRBJ1-5|15|TRBV7-6|-
TGTGCCAGCAGTTCACTGTCAGGTCGAAATCAGCCCCAGCATTTT
CASSSLSGRNQPQHF
>-|TRBJ2-1|15|TRBV7-2|-
TGTGCCAGCAGCCCAATGGTGACTAGACACAATGAGCAGTTCTTC
CASSPMVTRHNEQFF
>-|TRBJ2-4|20|TRBV6-1|TRBD2
TGTGCCAGCAGTGAACTCTCTAGCGGAGGACCGTTACTAGCCAAAAACATTCAGTACTTC
CASSELSSGGPLLAKNIQYF
>-|TRBJ1-2|13|TRBV18|TRBD1
TGTGCCAGCTCATCGACAGGGGGTGAGGGCTACACCTTC
CASSSTGGEGYTF
>-|TRBJ2-3|15|TRBV27|TRBD1
TGTGCCAGCAGTACCCCGGGACAGGGCACAGATACGCAGTATTTT
CASSTPGQGTDTQYF
>-|TRBJ2-3|16|TRBV7-3|-
TGTGCCAGCAGCTTAAACCCTCCTAGCGTGACAGATACGCAGTATTTT
CASSLNPPSVTDTQYF
>-|TRBJ2-1|15|TRBV7-3|TRBD1
TGTGCCAGCAGCTTAACGCCCCAGGGGGCGGGTGAGCAGTTCTTC
CASSLTPQGAGEQFF
>-|TRBJ2-3|12|TRBV12-3/TRBV12-4|-
TGTGCCAGCAGGCAAGCGAGAGATACGCAGTATTTT
CASRQARDTQYF
>-|TRBJ2-7|18|TRBV5-1|TRBD2
TGCGCCAGCAGCTCCGGGACTAGCGGGAGATGGGCCCTCTACGAGCAGTACTTC
CASSSGTSGRWALYEQYF
>once|TRBJ1-2|12|TRBV28|-
TGTGCCAGCGGGGCCGATAGCTATGGCTACACCTTC
CASGADSYGYTF
>-|TRBJ2-1|16|TRBV10-3|TRBD2
TGTGCCATCAGTGAGTCGTCTACTAGCGGGAGGTGGGAGCAGTTCTTC
CAISESSTSGRWEQFF
>-|TRBJ2-7|14|TRBV7-9|-
TGTGCCAGCAGCTTAGGTCCAGATAACTACGAGCAGTACTTC
CASSLGPDNYEQYF
>-|TRBJ2-1|16|TRBV27|-
TGTGCCAGCAGTGGTTGGGGCGAAAGCTCCTACAATGAGCAGTTCTTC
CASSGWGESSYNEQFF
>-|TRBJ2-7|14|TRBV20-1|TRBD1
TGCAGTGCTAGTCGGGGACAGGGTTTCCACGAGCAGTACTTC
CSASRGQGFHEQYF